This T cell receptor beta chain was retrieved from a study of cytomegalovirus exposure and HLA in healthy donors (dated by TCRdb to 2015 to 2018). Notes on the research overall: In an earlier analysis of 450 to 750 of the donors, 276 Gb of sequence data and 90 million to 120 million unique TCR beta sequences from some 170 million T cells were reported. Roughly 290 gigabases of sequencing data and around 80 million unique TCR sequences made up an early release that covered several hundred HLA-typed donors. Of the roughly 410 genotyped donors, more than 75% were placed in the genetic ancestry cluster associated with self-reported Caucasian donors. The study aimed to test whether signatures of past pathogen exposure could be identified by cataloging public T cell receptors. The study profiled the T cell repertoires of around 700 subjects by immunosequencing and related them to cytomegalovirus serostatus. Besides the first cohort of about 730 subjects, a separate validation cohort made up of over a hundred different subjects was used. The study combined high-throughput TCR immunosequencing, statistical association of individual TCRs with disease status, and machine learning to predict cytomegalovirus infection status. To study patterns of TCR occurrence, a later analysis re-analyzed previously published TCR beta repertoires from around 660 donors and added high-resolution HLA genotyping. The later analysis used no new phenotypic data to find candidate immune exposures, relying instead on TCR beta sequences and their occurrence across donors. An earlier analysis of more than 450 of the donors used high-throughput TCR beta sequencing to judge whether each TCR beta V gene segment behaved as functional or pseudogenic. Alongside the repertoire data, information on donor age, sex, ethnicity and CMV serostatus was compiled. Genome-wide SNP genotypes for about 65% of the roughly 700 donors were used in a later genetic analysis, which treated that subset as a discovery cohort. All discovery cohort repertoires had been generated on a single sequencing platform. Both class I and class II loci were covered by HLA typing, at four-digit resolution. Typing coverage varied by locus: about 629-630 donors for A, B, C, DRB1 and DQB1; roughly 560 for DQA1; over 600 for DPA1; under 490 for DPB1. Because of strong linkage in the cohort, 4 to 6 DR-DQ haplotypes were treated as single units for association and clustering. Among several hundred genotyped donors of the cohort, an average of around 250,000 unique TCR beta nucleotide sequences was sequenced per donor, of which 15% to 20% were non-productive. Broad study findings and their caveats: In both the original and validation cohorts, the classifier was reported to diagnose cytomegalovirus status with high specificity and sensitivity. Because HLA typing was unavailable for some donors at each locus, only the typed subset was used in association tests. V-gene and J-gene trimming of TCR beta chains was associated with a missense DCLRE1C variant in a later genetic analysis, and the association was replicated in an independent cohort. According to a later genetic analysis, donors in an Asian-associated ancestry cluster had fewer N-insertions in productive TCRs than the approximately 650-donor mean. For the cohort, immune exposure information was limited to CMV serostatus. Across donors, most TCR sequences were observed very rarely, whereas some public TCRs were present in many individuals. In the study, 150 to 200 TCR beta chains were listed as associated with cytomegalovirus. In a later analysis, the rate of TCR association differed among HLA loci, with DRB1 alleles having the most associated TCRs and HLA-C alleles having the fewest. When HLA alleles, especially DR and DQ, strongly co-occurred, TCR associations were difficult to assign to individual alleles. In an earlier analysis of some 550 of the donors, most TCR beta V segments were observed in productive rearrangements about 90% or about 30% of the time, broadly matching IMGT annotations. A further reported finding was that TCR beta sequences accurately predicted the HLA-A and HLA-B alleles for most subjects in the first cohort. In this cohort, only TCR beta chains were sequenced, and detectable features were limited by the absence of alpha or paired-chain data. In vitro tests confirmed that three of the cytomegalovirus-associated TCR beta chains recognize cytomegalovirus antigens. The presence/absence analyses assumed that sequencing depth was roughly uniform across donors, and that assumption may not be true. The sequencing pipeline was judged likely to have produced a cluster of highly shared sequence variants as a technical artifact. The earlier analysis of nearly 600 of the donors excluded roughly 17 rarely observed V segments, including chromosome 9 orphons, because counts were too low. In a later analysis, HLA-associated TCR beta chains showed more clonal expansion and lower generation probabilities than non-associated chains that were equally common. A later analysis associated about 17,000 TCR beta sequences with specific HLA alleles at a false discovery rate of 0.05. The authors suggested that the approach could potentially be extended to other disease states and immunological phenotypes. In a later analysis, most CMV-associated TCR beta chains were found to appear HLA-restricted, with HLA associations seemingly driven largely by CMV exposure. Linkage disequilibrium might explain the correlated functional status among segregating V segments, but an unknown experimental factor could not be excluded. A later analysis reported that several top co-occurrence clusters appeared linked to parvovirus B19, influenza, CMV and Epstein-Barr virus.

Worth noting for this clone: This clone's antigen is unknown. The sample holds no much larger clone one base away, and base qualities are not on file.

In total, over 600 healthy bone marrow donors made up the cohort. Cohort members were all nominally healthy when sampled, although unrecorded immune exposures were likely present. The donor was CMV seronegative and was included in the group of approximately 350 seronegative cohort members. A peripheral blood sample was collected from each donor, and TCR beta sequencing was performed on peripheral blood mononuclear cells. The Qiagen DNeasy Blood Extraction Kit was used to extract genomic DNA from the blood cell samples. The library relied on the immunoSEQ multiplex PCR assay. The multiplex PCR relied on a mix of 60 forward primers for TCR Vbeta segments and 13 reverse primers for TCR Jbeta segments. The CDR3 region of rearranged TCR beta genes was amplified from genomic DNA by a multiplex PCR assay. The Illumina HiSeq System was used to sequence the amplified TCR beta libraries as 87-base-pair reads. The study's own analysis went as follows. A later analysis tallied tens of millions of unique TCR beta chains across the 666 repertoires, and around 10 million of those chains were shared by two or more donors. To remove PCR and sequencing errors, raw reads were error-corrected and collapsed into unique sequences using a nearest-neighbor algorithm that merged closely related sequences. V, D and J gene segments were assigned by aligning CDR3 sequences to IMGT reference sequences. For a sequence to be retained, a match of at least six nucleotides to both a V gene segment and a J gene segment was required. Rearrangements were classified as productive when the CDR3 lacked stop codons and remained in frame with V and J, and all other rearrangements were classified as non-productive. Following IMGT convention, CDR3 was defined as the stretch from the second conserved V-encoded cysteine to the conserved J-encoded phenylalanine. The earlier analysis of roughly 590 of the donors excluded sequences that lacked an unambiguous match to a single V gene segment. An earlier analysis of about 590 of the donors classified V segments as functional when productive rearrangements were above 56.7% and as segregating when the standard deviation between donors was above 5%. A statistical classification framework was developed to diagnose cytomegalovirus status using the catalog of TCR beta chain sequences. In a later analysis, V and J genes were assigned by comparing TCR nucleotide sequences against IMGT/GENE-DB human TR gene sequences. Using the TCRdist pipeline, a later analysis assigned CDR3 sequences along with most-parsimonious VDJ recombination scenarios. In a later analysis, every TCR beta chain was defined by the combination of its CDR3 amino acid sequence and its V-gene family, and reads without a unique V-gene family were dropped. A later analysis removed 500 to 600 highly shared, low-generation-probability nucleotide sequences to deal with suspected cross-contamination and a sequencing artifact. A later analysis calculated a clonal expansion index for each public chain from normalized within-repertoire ranks of inferred template counts. A later analysis computed generation probabilities with a VDJ recombination model fitted to out-of-frame rearrangements, and checked the results against IGoR. In a later analysis, TCR-TCR, TCR-HLA and TCR-CMV co-occurrence was scored with hypergeometric tests, and a repertoire-size bias correction was applied to TCR pairs. To estimate false discovery rates, a later analysis permuted the HLA or CMV assignments 20 times. In a later analysis, co-occurring TCRs were grouped with DBSCAN, and TCRdist sequence similarity was added when clustering was performed within HLA-allele-positive subsets. Repertoires with fewer than 30,000 or more than 120,000 public chains were left out of co-occurrence clustering, as were four to six repertoires with anomalous nucleotide sharing. TCRdb mirrors the immuneACCESS table, restricted to in-frame sequences. Some clones are absent from its copies; in checked studies, under half trace to an unresolved V gene, and the reason for the others is unknown. V, J and clone size are taken as reported in that table, and D and trimming were inferred from the DNA itself. The sample records roughly 18,000 clones, roughly 70% of which are singletons. Around 3.5% of the sample is in the top ten clones.

This receptor was identified in a man younger than 35 in good health and CMV-seronegative. Source material: PBMCs.

Read as DNA, the sequence is TGTGCCAGCAGCCAAGATCGCGGCCGGGGGGCGCCCACTGAAGCTTTCTTT. Translated, it gives CASSQDRGRGAPTEAFF. In this chain, TRBV4-2 is recombined with TRBJ1-1, and TRBD1 may be the D gene, going by 6 matching bases. The CDR3 numbers 17 residues from cysteine through phenylalanine. The retained sequence is limited to the CDR3, 51 bases, with the frame set at the first base. V is cut by 0 bases and J by 4 bases, and the space between the germline ends is 18 bases. The germline V gene specifies LGHNA as CDR1 and YNFKEQ as CDR2.